The clone carrying this T cell receptor (beta chain) was seen a few times. What it binds is not known. These data originate in a study of CD8 T cells in ankylosing spondylitis. TCRdb re-derived calls from the 5' RACE reads in MiXCR, one entry per CDR3 protein. The sample consists of approximately 250,000 distinct CDR3 sequences, 20% to 30% of them appearing once. Study observations and caveats: It appeared that ankylosing spondylitis blood was characterized by a TCR beta motif of 8 or 9 highly homologous variants.

The length of the CDR3 is 16 residues. V shed 5 bases and J 5 bases; nucleotides not matched to a gene: 13. The germline V gene has CDR1 SGHTA and CDR2 FQGNSA. This chain uses TRBV7-2 with TRBJ2-7; 9 bases match TRBD1. This TCR came from a male donor with ankylosing spondylitis or in good health (not recorded which). Sequencing input: blood, either unsorted or a sorted T cell fraction (not recorded which). The CDR3 DNA is TGTGCCAGCAGCCCTAATCCTACAGGGGGCATGAACGAGCAGTACTTC. Translation: CASSPNPTGGMNEQYF.